Detailed here is one T cell receptor (beta chain). Germline V gene data show CDR1 as SGHAT and CDR2 as FQNNGV. The CDR3 extends over 16 amino acids. V shed 1 base, J shed 9 bases, and the junction held 10 bases outside the gene matches. The record originates from a study of blood T cell repertoires in COVID-19. Looking at the study overall: Researchers got acute and convalescent COVID-19 samples from the United States, Italy and Spain. In each case, the material was cDNA or gDNA derived from T cells, B-cell-depleted T cells, or PBMCs.

Authors' methods: The authors estimated nucleated cell counts from reference gene primer amplification. Generated by immunoSEQ multiplex PCR, the TCRdb table keeps only in-frame clones and is missing some. The V and J calls and clone size come from that table; D and trimming were worked out from the DNA. This sample yields about 150,000 clones, of which 65% to 90% are seen a single time; roughly 3.4% belongs to the top ten. The sequence came from a man between 70 and 80 years old with acute or convalescent COVID-19. Sequencing was carried out using peripheral blood. V is TRBV11-2 and J is TRBJ2-1; 9 positions agree with TRBD2. CDR3 in amino acids: CASSLVGAAGGGEQFF. The DNA for the CDR3 is TGTGCCAGCAGCTTAGTCGGCGCGGCGGGAGGGGGTGAGCAGTTCTTC.